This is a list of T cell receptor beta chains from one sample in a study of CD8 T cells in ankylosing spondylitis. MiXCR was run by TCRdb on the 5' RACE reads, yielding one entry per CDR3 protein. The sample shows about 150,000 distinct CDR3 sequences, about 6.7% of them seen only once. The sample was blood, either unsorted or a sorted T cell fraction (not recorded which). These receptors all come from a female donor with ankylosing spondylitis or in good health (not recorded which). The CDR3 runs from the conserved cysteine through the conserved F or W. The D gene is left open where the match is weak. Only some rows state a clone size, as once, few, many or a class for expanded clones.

TGTGCCAGCAGTATGCTCACGACTGAAGCTTTCTTT,CASSMLTTEAFF,many,TRBJ1-1,-,TRBV12-3/TRBV12-4
TGTGCCAGCAGCCCCAGCCCCGGGGACACTGAAGCTTTCTTT,CASSPSPGDTEAFF,once,TRBJ1-1,-,TRBV11-3
TGTGCCAGCAGTGTACTAGCGGGGGGGTCAGATACGCAGTATTTT,CASSVLAGGSDTQYF,many,TRBJ2-3,TRBD2,TRBV6-5
TGCAGTGCTAGAGAGGGGGTTGACTGGGAGACCCAGTACTTC,CSAREGVDWETQYF,many,TRBJ2-5,-,TRBV20-1
TGCAGTGCCCCCGGGACAGGGGCAGATACGCAGTATTTT,CSAPGTGADTQYF,many,TRBJ2-3,TRBD1,TRBV20-1
TGTGCCTGGATCCCTCCTAACAGGGTTACCTATGGCTACACCTTC,CAWIPPNRVTYGYTF,few,TRBJ1-2,-,TRBV30
TGTGCCAGCAGTCTCTACAGGGGTCTACACCATGAGCAGTTCTTC,CASSLYRGLHHEQFF,many,TRBJ2-1,TRBD1,TRBV27
TGTGCCAGCAGCTTGTCGCCCGCGAACAATGAGCAGTTCTTC,CASSLSPANNEQFF,many,TRBJ2-1,-,TRBV7-6
TGTGCCAGCAGCTTAACGGGATCGTATGGCTACACCTTC,CASSLTGSYGYTF,many,TRBJ1-2,-,TRBV7-2
TGTGCCACCAGTGATGAGGCCTACGAGCAGTACTTC,CATSDEAYEQYF,many,TRBJ2-7,-,TRBV24-1
TGTGCCAGCAGCGAACAGGGGGGGTCTAATAGTGAAGCTTTCTTT,CASSEQGGSNSEAFF,few,TRBJ1-1,TRBD1,TRBV7-2
TGTGCCAGCACCGCTGACCCCAATTCACCCCTCCACTTT,CASTADPNSPLHF,many,TRBJ1-6,-,TRBV7-2
TGTGCCAGCTCTCTCAGGCTAGCGGGGGCTCCCTACGAGCAGTACTTC,CASSLRLAGAPYEQYF,-,TRBJ2-7,TRBD2,TRBV18
TGTGCCAGCCTAGGAACCTTATATCGGCCTGAAGCTTTCTTT,CASLGTLYRPEAFF,-,TRBJ1-1,-,TRBV6-1
TGTGCCAGCAGCGCACAGGTCATGAACACTGAAGCTTTCTTT,CASSAQVMNTEAFF,many,TRBJ1-1,-,TRBV7-2
TGCGCCAGCAGTTCCGCAGGGACTAATGAAAAACTGTTTTTT,CASSSAGTNEKLFF,many,TRBJ1-4,-,TRBV4-1
TGTGCCAGCAGCTCCCGGGACAAAGCGAACACTGAAGCTTTCTTT,CASSSRDKANTEAFF,-,TRBJ1-1,-,TRBV7-9
TGTGCCAGCAGTTCCCCCCCTATCTATGGCTACACCTTC,CASSSPPIYGYTF,many,TRBJ1-2,-,TRBV12-3/TRBV12-4
TGTGCCAGCAGTGCCGGTTTGTCCTACGAGCAGTACTTC,CASSAGLSYEQYF,-,TRBJ2-7,-,TRBV7-9
TGTGCCAGCAGTTTAACGTGGGTCGGCAATGAGCAGTTCTTC,CASSLTWVGNEQFF,many,TRBJ2-1,-,TRBV27
TGTGCCAGCAGCCAAGATCCCCCTGCGGGGGGGCAATACGAGCAGTACTTC,CASSQDPPAGGQYEQYF,many,TRBJ2-7,TRBD2,TRBV4-2
TGTGCCTGGAGTGTACGAATGAACACTGAAGCTTTCTTT,CAWSVRMNTEAFF,many,TRBJ1-1,-,TRBV30
TGTGCCAGCAGTTTAGTCCCAGATACGCAGTATTTT,CASSLVPDTQYF,many,TRBJ2-3,-,TRBV12-3/TRBV12-4
TGTGCCAGCAGTTTACGGGTTTCCTATGGCTACACCTTC,CASSLRVSYGYTF,many,TRBJ1-2,-,TRBV12-3/TRBV12-4
TGCAGTGCTAACCGGGACGGGGCCTACAATGAGCAGTTCTTC,CSANRDGAYNEQFF,many,TRBJ2-1,-,TRBV20-1
TGCGCCAGCAACCTGGCCGGGACCCCGATATCCTACAATGAGCAGTTCTTC,CASNLAGTPISYNEQFF,many,TRBJ2-1,-,TRBV5-1
TGTGCCAGCAGCGGGCGACTGGGTTCAGACAATGAGCAGTTCTTC,CASSGRLGSDNEQFF,many,TRBJ2-1,-,TRBV9
TGCGCCAGCAGTCGTTTCCCCCCGGGACCCAACACCGGGGAGCTGTTTTTT,CASSRFPPGPNTGELFF,few,TRBJ2-2,-,TRBV5-1
TGTGCCTGGAGTGGTGGGGCCGATGAAAAACTGTTTTTT,CAWSGGADEKLFF,few,TRBJ1-4,-,TRBV30
TGTGCCAGCAGCTTCGGGGAGACAGGGGCCTCTTTTACAGCTTTCTTT,CASSFGETGASFTAFF,many,TRBJ1-1,TRBD1,TRBV7-9
TGTGCCTGGAGTGGCCCCCCAGCTGATACGCAGTATTTT,CAWSGPPADTQYF,many,TRBJ2-3,-,TRBV30
TGTGCCAGCACATGGGGCCAGGGCGGAATATATGGCTACACCTTC,CASTWGQGGIYGYTF,many,TRBJ1-2,-,TRBV19
TGTGCCATCAGTTTAACCTCCGGGACACAAAGCACAGATACGCAGTATTTT,CAISLTSGTQSTDTQYF,many,TRBJ2-3,-,TRBV10-3
TGCAGTGCTTCCGGGACAGGGGTGGGAGGCTACACCTTC,CSASGTGVGGYTF,many,TRBJ1-2,TRBD1,TRBV20-1
TGTGCCAGCAGCAAGACACCTCTTTCCGAAACGGGTGGCTACACCTTC,CASSKTPLSETGGYTF,many,TRBJ1-2,-,TRBV11-2
TGTGCCAGTAGTATAGGTCGGCTCAGGACCCAGTACTTC,CASSIGRLRTQYF,many,TRBJ2-5,-,TRBV19
TGTGCCAGTAGTACCGACAGGGGGGGTCGGCCCCAGCATTTT,CASSTDRGGRPQHF,few,TRBJ1-5,TRBD1,TRBV19
TGTGCCAGCAGCCCTCGGAACATTCAGTACTTC,CASSPRNIQYF,many,TRBJ2-4,-,TRBV21-1
TGCAGTGCTAGATATTCGGCCGAGGTGGGCAATGAGCAGTTCTTC,CSARYSAEVGNEQFF,many,TRBJ2-1,-,TRBV20-1
TGTGCCAGCAGCTTAGAGGGCACCCAATCGTTCTTT,CASSLEGTQSFF,-,TRBJ1-1,-,TRBV7-9
TGTGCCAGCAGTTTCGGCGTCTACAATCAGCCCCAGCATTTT,CASSFGVYNQPQHF,many,TRBJ1-5,-,TRBV12-3/TRBV12-4
TGTGCCAGCAGCCCCTCCGGTGGGGGAAGCTCCTACAATGAGCAGTTCTTC,CASSPSGGGSSYNEQFF,many,TRBJ2-1,-,TRBV9
TGCGCCAGCAGCTTGGCTGAGGGACCCCGGCCCTATGGCTACACCTTC,CASSLAEGPRPYGYTF,many,TRBJ1-2,-,TRBV5-1
TGTGCCAGCAGCTGGGACAGGGGACGATACAATGAGCAGTTCTTC,CASSWDRGRYNEQFF,-,TRBJ2-1,TRBD1,TRBV7-9
TGCAGCGTTGAACACAGTACTAACTATGGCTACACCTTC,CSVEHSTNYGYTF,many,TRBJ1-2,-,TRBV29-1
TGTGCCAGCAGCTTAGGCGGGTTCAATGAGCAGTTCTTC,CASSLGGFNEQFF,-,TRBJ2-1,-,TRBV7-2
TGCGCCAGCAGGCTAAACACAGGGGGCTTGGGCACAGATACGCAGTATTTT,CASRLNTGGLGTDTQYF,many,TRBJ2-3,TRBD1,TRBV5-1
TGTGCCAGCAAGGGACAGGGGGCTGGCGAGCAGTACTTC,CASKGQGAGEQYF,many,TRBJ2-7,TRBD1,TRBV2
TGTGCCAGCAGCCAGGGTTTCTCTGGAAACACCATATATTTT,CASSQGFSGNTIYF,many,TRBJ1-3,-,TRBV6-1
TGTGCCAGCAGCCCAGACGGACTGAACTACGAGCAGTACTTC,CASSPDGLNYEQYF,many,TRBJ2-7,-,TRBV9
TGCGCCAGCAGCCAAGATTCACTTCTCACAGATACGCAGTATTTT,CASSQDSLLTDTQYF,many,TRBJ2-3,-,TRBV4-1
TGTGCCATCAGTGACCACCGGGGACTAGCGGGGGGGAGTGAGCAGTACTTC,CAISDHRGLAGGSEQYF,few,TRBJ2-7,TRBD2,TRBV10-3